These T cell receptor beta chains were read from a single sample in a study of radiotherapy plus CTLA-4 blockade in lung cancer. Profiled with immunoSEQ multiplex PCR; TCRdb holds only in-frame clones, not every one. The table records 53,000 or so clones, about 88% of them present only once. The sequencing used peripheral blood, collected from a patient treated with radiotherapy plus ipilimumab. The receptors were gathered from a human donor with non-small cell lung cancer whose response to radiotherapy plus ipilimumab could not be evaluated. The conserved cysteine and the conserved F or W are not part of the CDR3 here. Each record gives: J gene, V gene, CDR3 protein.

j_call: TRBJ2-1
v_call: TRBV10-3
cdr3_aa: AISANSGGAREQF

j_call: TRBJ1-5
v_call: TRBV6-1
cdr3_aa: ASHLGQGSNQPQH

j_call: TRBJ2-3
v_call: TRBV21-1
cdr3_aa: ASSKGTVDRHNNSTDTQY

j_call: TRBJ1-2
v_call: TRBV6-4
cdr3_aa: ASSPGQGDYGYT

j_call: TRBJ2-7
v_call: TRBV11-2
cdr3_aa: ASSFGLAGRSSYEQY

j_call: TRBJ2-3
v_call: TRBV10-2
cdr3_aa: ASTGEGTDTQY

j_call: TRBJ2-3
v_call: TRBV7-2
cdr3_aa: ASSLEGLAGGVTDTQY

j_call: TRBJ1-3
v_call: TRBV2
cdr3_aa: ASSIRHGIGNTIY

j_call: TRBJ1-1
v_call: TRBV5-1
cdr3_aa: ASSLAVTGNMNTEAF

j_call: TRBJ2-5
v_call: TRBV7-2
cdr3_aa: ASSLDSGGARETQY

j_call: TRBJ2-6
v_call: TRBV5-6
cdr3_aa: ASSPPGDRVSGVLT

j_call: TRBJ1-1
v_call: TRBV10-1
cdr3_aa: ASREGMNTEAF

j_call: TRBJ2-5
v_call: TRBV5-4
cdr3_aa: ASSWGQRGGSETQY

j_call: TRBJ2-1
v_call: TRBV5-6
cdr3_aa: ASSYLAGVGEQF

j_call: TRBJ2-1
v_call: TRBV9
cdr3_aa: ASSVGGGAYNEQF

j_call: TRBJ2-3
v_call: TRBV4-3
cdr3_aa: ASSQSAGLAGADTQY

j_call: TRBJ2-7
v_call: TRBV29-1
cdr3_aa: SVVAGVHEQY

j_call: TRBJ2-7
v_call: TRBV11-2
cdr3_aa: ASSSVGQTYEQY

j_call: TRBJ2-7
v_call: TRBV4-1
cdr3_aa: ASSHRLAGAYEQY

j_call: TRBJ1-1
v_call: TRBV30
cdr3_aa: AWTRDRGTEAF

j_call: TRBJ2-1
v_call: TRBV19
cdr3_aa: ASGPGSLAYNEQF

j_call: TRBJ2-5
v_call: TRBV6-5
cdr3_aa: ASGRGLETQY

j_call: TRBJ2-3
v_call: TRBV5-1
cdr3_aa: ASSLQGLAGGNTDTQY

j_call: TRBJ2-7
v_call: TRBV7-2
cdr3_aa: ASSSDRGLGFQY

j_call: TRBJ1-2
v_call: TRBV6-4
cdr3_aa: AGSDGTGGNNGYT

j_call: TRBJ2-1
v_call: TRBV13
cdr3_aa: ASSLGPSGRNEQF

j_call: TRBJ2-1
v_call: TRBV7-9
cdr3_aa: ASSPVPSSYNEQF

j_call: TRBJ2-5
v_call: TRBV19
cdr3_aa: ASSIVAGFMETQY

j_call: TRBJ1-1
v_call: TRBV5-6
cdr3_aa: ASSLAPGRGGLNTEAF

j_call: TRBJ2-1
v_call: TRBV5-1
cdr3_aa: ASSLAPGSEQF

j_call: TRBJ1-5
v_call: TRBV7-2
cdr3_aa: AGARQGDQPQH

j_call: TRBJ2-3
v_call: TRBV7-2
cdr3_aa: ASSSNRAGADTQY

j_call: TRBJ2-7
v_call: TRBV5-1
cdr3_aa: ASSLGVPGYEQY

j_call: TRBJ1-3
v_call: TRBV18
cdr3_aa: ASSKDRGRGNTIY

j_call: TRBJ1-2
v_call: TRBV5-5
cdr3_aa: ASSLGATQGQGRNYGYT

j_call: TRBJ2-5
v_call: TRBV19
cdr3_aa: ASSPKFGQEGWETQY

j_call: TRBJ2-3
v_call: TRBV5-6
cdr3_aa: ASSPTSGRTTDTQY

j_call: TRBJ2-7
v_call: TRBV2
cdr3_aa: ASSAPPRSYEQY

j_call: TRBJ2-1
v_call: TRBV27
cdr3_aa: ASSLYRGTNYNEQF

j_call: TRBJ2-5
v_call: TRBV5-1
cdr3_aa: ASSLAGGQETQY

j_call: TRBJ2-7
v_call: TRBV7-7
cdr3_aa: ASSLPGRRAYEQY

j_call: TRBJ1-2
v_call: TRBV27
cdr3_aa: ASGADRGGGNYGYT

j_call: TRBJ1-1
v_call: TRBV2
cdr3_aa: ASSEGTLSTHEAF

j_call: TRBJ1-5
v_call: TRBV27
cdr3_aa: ASRLYSNQPQH

j_call: TRBJ2-1
v_call: TRBV5-6
cdr3_aa: ASSPLGGRANEQF

j_call: TRBJ2-1
v_call: TRBV11-3
cdr3_aa: ASSLLAGGYNEQF

j_call: TRBJ2-3
v_call: TRBV5-1
cdr3_aa: ASSLVRSGRPSSTDTQY

j_call: TRBJ2-5
v_call: TRBV7-9
cdr3_aa: ASSPPSGQETQY

j_call: TRBJ2-5
v_call: TRBV6-8
cdr3_aa: ASSYPPLQETQY

j_call: TRBJ1-3
v_call: TRBV6-6
cdr3_aa: ASSSTTGPSGNAIY

j_call: TRBJ1-6
v_call: TRBV5-6
cdr3_aa: ASSLWGTGRNSPLH

j_call: TRBJ2-2
v_call: TRBV2
cdr3_aa: ASRGQITNTGELF